This TCR beta chain originates from a study of blood T cells in healthy people across ages. Trimming cost V 1 base and J 0 bases, with 13 bases left between them. The CDR3 length is 17 residues. Germline V gives CDR1 SGHAT, CDR2 FQNNGV. The second PCR ran about 7 to 12 cycles with a sample-barcoded 5' primer and J-beta primers. MiXCR, run by TCRdb on the 5' RACE reads, gives a single entry per CDR3 protein. Counted here are hundreds of thousands of distinct CDR3 sequences, 20% to 25% occurring once; the ten biggest clones make up around 22%. J is TRBJ2-1 and V is TRBV11-2, with D possibly being TRBD1 or TRBD2 (5 bases each). The source of this sequence is a man in his 70s in good health. Sample: blood. CDR3 in amino acids: CASSLVLGDGSYNEQFF. The DNA of the CDR3 is TGTGCCAGCAGCTTAGTTCTCGGGGACGGCTCCTACAATGAGCAGTTCTTC. The full variable domain, completed using reference TRBV11-2 and TRBJ2-1, is EAGVAQSPRYKIIEKRQSVAFWCNPISGHATLYWYQQILGQGPKLLIQFQNNGVVDDSQLPKDRFSAERLKGVDSTLKIQPAKLEDSAVYLCASSLVLGDGSYNEQFFGPGTRLTVL.